A single sample gave rise to the 23 T cell receptor beta chains below, sequenced in a study of siplizumab effects on memory and regulatory T cells. Using immunoSEQ multiplex PCR, the repertoire was profiled, and TCRdb retains in-frame clones only, with some absent. In the table there are roughly 100,000 clones, 93% of which are singletons. Sample: CD4+ T cells sorted from blood. The source is a human donor in good health.

CDR3: CASSFSAGYGYTF. The CDR3 DNA follows: TGTGCCAGCAGCTTTTCTGCCGGGTATGGCTACACCTTC. The chain combines TRBV7-9 with TRBJ1-2; D remains ambiguous. The CDR3 is 13 residues long. The germline CDR1 and CDR2 sequences are SEHNR and FQNEAQ (reference sequence). The germline V and J ends were trimmed by 3 bases and 5 bases, with 10 bases remaining between them.

The V and J genes are TRBV10-3 and TRBJ2-3; 7 bases agree with TRBD2. The CDR3 has 18 residues. After removal of 2 bases from V and 2 bases from J, the junction contained 13 bases not matched to a gene. In germline, CDR1 is ENHRY, CDR2 SYGVKD. The CDR3 bases are TGTGCCATCAGTGAGATACCTAGCGGATACACCGACACAGATACGCAGTATTTT. This encodes CAISEIPSGYTDTDTQYF.

The chain has TRBV11-1 and TRBJ2-1; D not resolved. V was pared by 5 bases and J by 4 bases, with 15 bases between. The CDR3 sequence is 15 residues long. Looked up from germline, CDR1 is SGHAT and CDR2 is FQDESV (reference sequence). Here the CDR3 reads CASSRAVFGYNEQFF. CDR3 nucleotides: TGTGCCAGCAGCCGGGCGGTATTTGGGTACAATGAGCAGTTCTTC.

The rearrangement links TRBV2 to TRBJ1-5; no definite D call. Between the trimmed V and J ends, which lost 1 base and 8 bases, there was a span of 15 bases. CDR1 is SNHLY and CDR2 is FYNNEI in the germline V gene. This CDR3 is 15 amino acids long. This CDR3 reads CASSEGFPRIKPQHF. The CDR3 bases are TGTGCCAGCAGTGAAGGCTTTCCCCGAATCAAGCCCCAGCATTTT.

The chain joins TRBV10-3 to TRBJ2-5; TRBD1 might be the D (5 bases). Germline loops: CDR1 ENHRY, CDR2 SYGVKD. Trimming took 4 bases from V and 2 from J, leaving 17 bases between them. CDR3 length: 16 residues. The CDR3 is CAISARWGRGQETQYF. CDR3 sequence (DNA): TGTGCCATCAGTGCGCGATGGGGAAGGGGACAAGAGACCCAGTACTTC.

The rearrangement joins TRBV9 to TRBJ2-5; TRBD1 might be the D (5 bases). The CDR3 loop spans 17 amino acids. Germline CDR1 and CDR2: SGDLS and YYNGEE. V was trimmed by 4 bases and J by 5 bases, leaving 24 bases between them. The CDR3 is CASSSGQRLNVFETQYF. CDR3 nucleotides: TGTGCCAGCAGCTCTGGACAACGGCTGAATGTTTTCGAGACCCAGTACTTC.

The rearrangement uses TRBV6-5 and TRBJ1-1, with no clear D. The ends were cut back, 6 bases at V and 5 bases at J, with 7 bases in the middle. There are 11 residues in the CDR3. Germline assignment: CDR1 MNHEY and CDR2 SVGAGI. The CDR3 nucleotides are TGTGCCAGCAGGACTCGGACTGAAGCTTTCTTT. It specifies CASRTRTEAFF.

The chain links TRBV6-1 to TRBJ1-3; the D is unclear. V dropped 3 bases and J dropped 7 bases, with 10 bases sitting between them. Germline assignment: CDR1 MNHNS and CDR2 SASEGT. The CDR3 totals 13 residues. CDR3 nucleotides: TGTGCCAGCAGTGAGACCGCCTCGAACACCATATATTTT. This sequence encodes CASSETASNTIYF.

The chain has TRBV11-2 and TRBJ1-2; 7 nucleotides line up with TRBD1. V lost 0 bases, J lost 0 bases, and 7 bases stayed unmatched. Germline CDR1 SGHAT, CDR2 FQNNGV. This CDR3 region has 17 residues. DNA for the CDR3: TGTGCCAGCAGCTTAGATCGGGGACAGCAAACTAACTATGGCTACACCTTC. Translating gives CASSLDRGQQTNYGYTF.

V is TRBV5-8 and J is TRBJ1-5; D might be TRBD1 (6 bases). The germline CDR1 and CDR2 sequences are SGHTS and YDEGEE. The CDR3 runs to 13 residues. V was pared by 4 bases and J by 7 bases, with 12 bases between. The chain's CDR3 is CASSGTGGQPQHF. The CDR3 DNA is TGTGCCAGCAGCGGGACTGGGGGCCAGCCCCAGCATTTT.

V and J are TRBV5-1 and TRBJ1-1; the D is unclear. The germline gives CDR1 SGHRS, CDR2 YFSETQ. V was trimmed by 4 bases and J by 2 bases, leaving 12 bases between them. The CDR3 spans 14 residues. The CDR3 coding sequence is TGCGCCAGCAGCCCGGACGGGGTTAACACTGAAGCTTTCTTT. Its translation: CASSPDGVNTEAFF.

V usage is TRBV7-9 and J usage is TRBJ1-1; D is unclear. Between the trimmed V and J ends, which lost 4 bases and 1 base, there was a span of 7 bases. Germline assignment: CDR1 SEHNR and CDR2 FQNEAQ (reference sequence). CDR3 length: 13 residues. The CDR3: CASSWAENTEAFF. For the CDR3, the DNA is TGTGCCAGCAGCTGGGCGGAGAACACTGAAGCTTTCTTT.

The chain couples TRBV18 to TRBJ2-7; TRBD2 matches 10 bases. The germline gives CDR1 KGHSH, CDR2 LQKENI. Unmatched junction bases numbered 5, after V lost 3 bases and J lost 0 bases. The CDR3 consists of 16 residues. As DNA, the CDR3 is TGTGCCAGCTCACCCCCCGGGACTAGCGTCTCCTACGAGCAGTACTTC. This gives the protein CASSPPGTSVSYEQYF.

The chain links TRBV6-5 to TRBJ2-7; 8 nucleotides match TRBD1. V was pared by 6 bases and J by 6 bases, with 7 bases of the junction left unmatched. From germline, CDR1 is MNHEY and CDR2 SVGAGI. The length of the CDR3 is 13 residues. The CDR3 sequence is CASSRTGWAEQYF. In DNA, the CDR3 is TGTGCCAGCAGCCGGACAGGGTGGGCCGAGCAGTACTTC.

This rearrangement joins TRBV12-5 to TRBJ2-7, with 10 nucleotides matching TRBD1. The J segment lost 4 bases and the V segment lost 7 bases, leaving 7 bases of the junction unmatched. Per germline, CDR1 LGHNT and CDR2 FRNRAP. This CDR3 has 14 amino acids. CDR3: CASVPGQGDYEQYF. In DNA, the CDR3 is TGTGCTAGTGTCCCCGGACAGGGGGATTACGAGCAGTACTTC.

This chain uses TRBV4-2 with TRBJ1-2; D not resolved. This CDR3 region has 16 residues. V lost 0 bases to trimming and J lost 3 bases, with 14 bases between them. Germline values: CDR1 LGHNA, CDR2 YNFKEQ. In DNA form, the CDR3 reads TGTGCCAGCAGCCAAGAGCGTCGTCAGCACGACTATGGCTACACCTTC. Amino acid sequence: CASSQERRQHDYGYTF.

The chain employs TRBV4-1 and TRBJ2-5, with no clear D. CDR1 is MGHRA and CDR2 is YSYEKL in the germline V gene. This CDR3 spans 15 amino acids. V shed 3 bases and J shed 0 bases, with 11 bases lying between them. The CDR3 DNA reads TGCGCCAGCAGCCAGGAGCGCCGGGACCAAGAGACCCAGTACTTC. This codes for CASSQERRDQETQYF.

V and J are TRBV5-1 and TRBJ2-2, with D tentatively TRBD1 or TRBD2 (6 bases each). Trimming removed 0 bases from V and 2 bases from J, with 8 bases in between. CDR1 is SGHRS and CDR2 is YFSETQ in the germline V gene. This CDR3 contains 15 residues. CDR3 nucleotide sequence: TGCGCCAGCAGCTTGGCCGGGGGCAACACCGGGGAGCTGTTTTTT. Translation gives CASSLAGGNTGELFF.

The gene calls are TRBV29-1 and TRBJ1-2; D call uncertain. The germline V gene has CDR1 SQVTM and CDR2 ANQGSEA. The CDR3 runs to 11 residues. The germline V and J ends were trimmed by 8 bases and 7 bases, with 14 bases remaining between them. The CDR3 sequence: CSFYANGGYTF. The CDR3 DNA sequence: TGCAGCTTTTACGCAAATGGTGGCTACACCTTC.

This chain uses TRBV5-4 with TRBJ1-2; tentative D call: TRBD1 (5 bases). The V gene lost 3 bases and the J gene lost 7 bases, with 16 bases spanning the gap. This CDR3 has 14 residues. Germline CDR1 is SGHNT and CDR2 is YYREEE (reference sequence). The CDR3, as DNA: TGTGCCAGCAGCTCTCCGGGACTCCCCTCTGGCTACACCTTC. It codes for CASSSPGLPSGYTF.

This chain connects TRBV9 to TRBJ1-1; the D gene is possibly TRBD1 (5 bases). The CDR3 extends over 13 amino acids. Deletions cut 1 base from V and 5 bases from J, with 9 bases between. The germline V gene encodes CDR1 SGDLS and CDR2 YYNGEE. The CDR3 coding sequence is TGTGCCAGCAGCGTACTCAGGGATACTGAAGCTTTCTTT. It translates to CASSVLRDTEAFF.

This rearrangement joins TRBV29-1 to TRBJ2-2, with D unresolved. Trimming stripped 1 base from V and 8 bases from J, with 8 bases between. This CDR3 has 12 amino acids. Germline V lookup: CDR1 SQVTM, CDR2 ANQGSEA. The CDR3 spells CSVEAFTGELFF. CDR3 in DNA: TGCAGCGTTGAAGCGTTCACAGGGGAGCTGTTTTTT.

The gene calls are TRBV18 and TRBJ2-1; perhaps TRBD1 as D (6 bases). Per germline, CDR1 KGHSH and CDR2 LQKENI. This CDR3 spans 16 amino acids. The V end lost 2 bases, the J end lost 8 bases, and 19 bases lay between the germline ends. Here the CDR3 DNA reads TGTGCCAGCTCACCATGGTACAGGGCCGACGGGGATGAGCAGTTCTTC. Translation: CASSPWYRADGDEQFF.